These T cell receptor beta chains were read from a single sample in a study of T cells in Graves' hyperthyroidism and ophthalmopathy. A single record per CDR3 protein comes from TCRdb applying MiXCR to the multiplex PCR reads. The data show hundreds of thousands of distinct CDR3 sequences, around 13% seen once. The specimen was blood. The receptors here all came from a woman between 45 and 65 years old with Graves' ophthalmopathy. CDR3s include the opening cysteine and the closing phenylalanine or tryptophan. D genes are given only for firm matches. Clone size, where shown, is once, few, many, or a class for clones that have expanded.

size: many
V: TRBV28
J: TRBJ2-7
D: NA
DNA: TGTGCCAGCAGCCGAAAAAGCTACGAGCAGTACTTC
CDR3: CASSRKSYEQYF

size: many
V: TRBV7-3
J: TRBJ2-1
D: TRBD2
DNA: TGTGCCAGCAGCCCCCCCGGGACTACCAACAATGAGCAGTTCTTC
CDR3: CASSPPGTTNNEQFF

size: NA
V: TRBV30
J: TRBJ2-3
D: NA
DNA: TGTGCCTGGAGTGCGGGGGTACGGTCAGACACAGATACGCAGTATTTT
CDR3: CAWSAGVRSDTDTQYF

size: NA
V: TRBV4-3
J: TRBJ2-7
D: TRBD1
DNA: TGCGCCAGCAGCCAAGGACACAGGGGGCTCTACGAGCAGTACTTC
CDR3: CASSQGHRGLYEQYF

size: many
V: TRBV20-1
J: TRBJ2-1
D: TRBD2
DNA: TGCAGTGCTAGAGACGACTGGACTAGCGGGGTTAGCTCCTACAATGAGCAGTTCTTC
CDR3: CSARDDWTSGVSSYNEQFF

size: many
V: TRBV12-3/TRBV12-4
J: TRBJ2-2
D: NA
DNA: TGTGCCAGCGGGAGAGACCGCAACACCGGGGAGCTGTTTTTT
CDR3: CASGRDRNTGELFF

size: NA
V: TRBV28
J: TRBJ2-7
D: TRBD2
DNA: TGTGCCAGCAGTGGGGGACTAGCGGGAGTTCTCGAGCAGTACTTC
CDR3: CASSGGLAGVLEQYF

size: many
V: TRBV4-1
J: TRBJ1-2
D: TRBD1
DNA: TGCGCCAGCAGCCCAGTCCGTGGGACAGTTCGGGGCTACACCTTC
CDR3: CASSPVRGTVRGYTF

size: many
V: TRBV18
J: TRBJ2-7
D: TRBD1
DNA: TGTGCCAGCTCACCACAGGGGGCACCCTACGAGCAGTACTTC
CDR3: CASSPQGAPYEQYF

size: few
V: TRBV12-3/TRBV12-4
J: TRBJ2-2
D: NA
DNA: TGTGCCAGCAGTTTCGCCCAGCGATTGAACACCGGGGAGCTGTTTTTT
CDR3: CASSFAQRLNTGELFF

size: many
V: TRBV20-1
J: TRBJ1-2
D: NA
DNA: TGCAGTGCTAGAGATAGGGGTCTTCGTGGCTACACCTTC
CDR3: CSARDRGLRGYTF

size: NA
V: TRBV19
J: TRBJ2-7
D: NA
DNA: TGTGCCACCTCCCCGGGCGGCGTATCCTACGAGCAGTACTTC
CDR3: CATSPGGVSYEQYF

size: NA
V: TRBV28
J: TRBJ1-6
D: NA
DNA: TGTGCCAGCAGTTTAATGCCTCCACCCCTCCACTTT
CDR3: CASSLMPPPLHF

size: NA
V: TRBV11-2
J: TRBJ2-1
D: TRBD2
DNA: TGTGCCAGCAGCTTAGTGCCCCTAGCGGGAGCATACAATGAGCAGTTCTTC
CDR3: CASSLVPLAGAYNEQFF

size: many
V: TRBV12-3/TRBV12-4
J: TRBJ2-5
D: TRBD2
DNA: TGTGCCAGCAGTCCTAGGACTAGCGGGAGGCTAGACAAAGAGACCCAGTACTTC
CDR3: CASSPRTSGRLDKETQYF

size: few
V: TRBV12-3/TRBV12-4
J: TRBJ2-3
D: NA
DNA: TGTGCCAGCAGTGCCGGGGCTGGGCCGCAGTATTTT
CDR3: CASSAGAGPQYF

size: many
V: TRBV20-1
J: TRBJ1-1
D: NA
DNA: TGCAGTGCTACTTTAGGGGTAGCTTTCTTT
CDR3: CSATLGVAFF

size: many
V: TRBV7-9
J: TRBJ2-3
D: TRBD1
DNA: TGTGCCAGCAGCCCCCGGACAGGGGTTGTCACAGATACGCAGTATTTT
CDR3: CASSPRTGVVTDTQYF

size: many
V: TRBV12-3/TRBV12-4
J: TRBJ2-3
D: TRBD2
DNA: TGTGCCAGCCCGGAGCCTAGCGGGAGGGCCTTTGCAGATACGCAGTATTTT
CDR3: CASPEPSGRAFADTQYF

size: many
V: TRBV20-1
J: TRBJ2-1
D: NA
DNA: TGCAGTGCTAGAGGTTACGGCGGGTTTGAGCAGTTCTTC
CDR3: CSARGYGGFEQFF

size: many
V: TRBV5-1
J: TRBJ2-1
D: TRBD2
DNA: TGCGCCAGCAGTAGCGGGAGCTGGTACAATGAGCAGTTCTTC
CDR3: CASSSGSWYNEQFF

size: medium-sized
V: TRBV30
J: TRBJ2-7
D: TRBD2
DNA: TGTGCCTGGAGCGTAGCGGGAGGGATCGGGCAGTACTTC
CDR3: CAWSVAGGIGQYF

size: many
V: TRBV12-3/TRBV12-4
J: TRBJ1-4
D: NA
DNA: TGTGCCAGCACCCCGGGGTCAGGGCATGAAAAACTGTTTTTT
CDR3: CASTPGSGHEKLFF

size: NA
V: TRBV20-1
J: TRBJ2-7
D: TRBD1
DNA: TGCAGTGCTAATCACGGGACAGCCTACGAGCAGTACTTC
CDR3: CSANHGTAYEQYF

size: NA
V: TRBV5-1
J: TRBJ2-7
D: TRBD1
DNA: TGCGCCAGCAGCTTGGCCGTGGGACAGGATCTACGAGTGGAGTACTTC
CDR3: CASSLAVGQDLRVEYF

size: NA
V: TRBV30
J: TRBJ2-7
D: TRBD2
DNA: TGTGCCTGGAGCCCTGGGACTAGCGGATTCTACGAGCAGTACTTC
CDR3: CAWSPGTSGFYEQYF

size: NA
V: TRBV27
J: TRBJ1-5
D: TRBD1
DNA: TGTGCCAGCAGTTTGATTACAGGGGGCCGAGGGCCCCAGCATTTT
CDR3: CASSLITGGRGPQHF

size: NA
V: TRBV19
J: TRBJ1-1
D: TRBD1
DNA: TGTGCCAGTAGTACAGGGGGCCCTGAAGCTTTCTTT
CDR3: CASSTGGPEAFF

size: NA
V: TRBV7-3
J: TRBJ2-6
D: NA
DNA: TGTGCCAGCAGCTTAACTGTGGCAGGGGTCGGCTCTGGGGCCAACGTCCTGACTTTC
CDR3: CASSLTVAGVGSGANVLTF

size: many
V: TRBV2
J: TRBJ1-1
D: TRBD1
DNA: TGTGCCAGCAGAGATGGGACAGGGGTTGTGGTGAACACTGAAGCTTTCTTT
CDR3: CASRDGTGVVVNTEAFF

size: NA
V: TRBV28
J: TRBJ2-5
D: NA
DNA: TGTGCCAGCGGGATTATATATCCAGAGACCCAGTACTTC
CDR3: CASGIIYPETQYF

size: many
V: TRBV20-1
J: TRBJ2-3
D: NA
DNA: TGCAGTGCTAGAGTGGGGTCGGGCACAGATACGCAGTATTTT
CDR3: CSARVGSGTDTQYF

size: many
V: TRBV7-2
J: TRBJ1-2
D: TRBD1
DNA: TGTGCCAGCAGCTTAACGCGTTCAGGGGGATATGGCTACACCTTC
CDR3: CASSLTRSGGYGYTF

size: many
V: TRBV7-9
J: TRBJ2-3
D: NA
DNA: TGTGCCAGCAGCCGGGCCCCAGATACGCAGTATTTT
CDR3: CASSRAPDTQYF

size: NA
V: TRBV7-9
J: TRBJ2-5
D: TRBD2
DNA: TGTGCCAGCAGCCAGGTTAGCGGGAGGATAGAGACCCAGTACTTC
CDR3: CASSQVSGRIETQYF

size: many
V: TRBV3-1
J: TRBJ2-1
D: TRBD2
DNA: TGTGCCAGCAGCCAAATGACTAGCGGGACCTACAATGAGCAGTTCTTC
CDR3: CASSQMTSGTYNEQFF

size: NA
V: TRBV6-5
J: TRBJ1-1
D: NA
DNA: TGTGCCAGCAGTTACAGCCCAACAGGGTTAACTGAAGCTTCCTTT
CDR3: CASSYSPTGLTEASF

size: many
V: TRBV7-6
J: TRBJ2-7
D: NA
DNA: TGTGCCAGCAGTTTTTTAGCGGCTGAGCAGTACTTC
CDR3: CASSFLAAEQYF

size: many
V: TRBV7-6
J: TRBJ2-1
D: TRBD2
DNA: TGTGCCAGCAGCCCTAAAGCTACCGGGACTAGCCTTCTTGAGCAGTTCTTC
CDR3: CASSPKATGTSLLEQFF

size: few
V: TRBV29-1
J: TRBJ2-7
D: TRBD1
DNA: TGCAGCGTCTTAAGGGACAGCCAATACGAGCAGTACTTC
CDR3: CSVLRDSQYEQYF

size: many
V: TRBV7-3
J: TRBJ2-5
D: NA
DNA: TGTGCCAGCAGCTCCTCTAACCAAGAGACCCAGTACTTC
CDR3: CASSSSNQETQYF

size: many
V: TRBV12-3/TRBV12-4
J: TRBJ1-5
D: NA
DNA: TGTGCCAGCAGTTTACTGAGGGGCGGTGGTCAGCCCCAGCATTTT
CDR3: CASSLLRGGGQPQHF

size: NA
V: TRBV28
J: TRBJ2-7
D: TRBD1
DNA: TGTGCCAGCACGGGGACAGGGGGCAACGAGCAGTACTTC
CDR3: CASTGTGGNEQYF

size: many
V: TRBV12-5
J: TRBJ1-1
D: NA
DNA: TGTGCTAGTGGTTACGGTGTGGCTGAAGCTTTCTTT
CDR3: CASGYGVAEAFF

size: NA
V: TRBV5-1
J: TRBJ2-7
D: NA
DNA: TGCGGGGGACCAGCGGAAGGAATTGATTGGATGGGACGGGCCTACGAGCAGTACTTC
CDR3: CGGPAEGIDWMGRAYEQYF

size: NA
V: TRBV18
J: TRBJ1-4
D: NA
DNA: TGTGCCAGCTCACCAGCAACAACATCTAATGAAAAACTGTTTTTT
CDR3: CASSPATTSNEKLFF

size: NA
V: TRBV18
J: TRBJ2-1
D: TRBD2
DNA: TGTGCCAGCTCAGCACCGCTAATAGCGGGGCGCAATGAGCAGTTCTTC
CDR3: CASSAPLIAGRNEQFF

size: many
V: TRBV11-1
J: TRBJ2-5
D: TRBD2
DNA: TGTGCCAGCAGCTTAGGAGGGAGGGGCCGAGGGACCCAGTACTTC
CDR3: CASSLGGRGRGTQYF

size: once
V: TRBV5-6
J: TRBJ1-2
D: NA
DNA: TGTGCCAGCAGCTTGGCTGGAGGGATCGGCTATGGCTACACCTTC
CDR3: CASSLAGGIGYGYTF

size: once
V: TRBV25-1
J: TRBJ2-5
D: NA
DNA: TGTGCCAGCAGTGAGACATTCCAAGAGACCCAGTACTTC
CDR3: CASSETFQETQYF

size: many
V: TRBV12-3/TRBV12-4
J: TRBJ2-1
D: TRBD2
DNA: TGTGCCAGCACCGCTAGCGGGCGTTTCTACAATGAGCAGTTCTTC
CDR3: CASTASGRFYNEQFF

size: NA
V: TRBV19
J: TRBJ2-2
D: NA
DNA: TGTGCCAGTAGTATATTAGGGGCGGCCGGGGAGCTGTTTTTT
CDR3: CASSILGAAGELFF

size: many
V: TRBV7-9
J: TRBJ2-5
D: NA
DNA: TGTGCCAGCAGCGAAGAACGACGCGAGACCCAGTACTTC
CDR3: CASSEERRETQYF

size: many
V: TRBV30
J: TRBJ2-1
D: TRBD2
DNA: TGTGCCTTAGGGACTAGCAACTCCTACAATGAGCAGTTCTTC
CDR3: CALGTSNSYNEQFF

size: many
V: TRBV28
J: TRBJ2-3
D: TRBD2
DNA: TGTGCCAGCAGTTACCTAGGACTAGCTGCTAGCACAGATACGCAGTATTTT
CDR3: CASSYLGLAASTDTQYF

size: NA
V: TRBV20-1
J: TRBJ1-3
D: NA
DNA: TGCAGTGCTAATGGCCCCTGGGGCGCGTCGGGAAACACCATATATTTT
CDR3: CSANGPWGASGNTIYF

size: many
V: TRBV30
J: TRBJ2-7
D: TRBD2
DNA: TGTGCCTGGAGTGTGATAGCGGGGACGTACGAGCAGTACTTC
CDR3: CAWSVIAGTYEQYF

size: NA
V: TRBV2
J: TRBJ1-1
D: TRBD1
DNA: TGTGCCACCCCGGGACGGGACAGGGAAGCTTTCTTT
CDR3: CATPGRDREAFF

size: NA
V: TRBV5-6
J: TRBJ2-7
D: NA
DNA: TGTGCCAGCAGCTTGACAGCTGGCGAGCAGTACTTC
CDR3: CASSLTAGEQYF

size: many
V: TRBV5-1
J: TRBJ2-1
D: NA
DNA: TGCGCCAGCAGCTTAGAGGGTTTAGTTTGGGATGAGCAGTTCTTC
CDR3: CASSLEGLVWDEQFF